The sequence of this T cell receptor (beta chain) was determined in a study of beta chain features in type 1 diabetes. Study context: There were approximately 100,000,000 sorted cells examined across all samples.

Study-level findings and limits: Type 1 diabetes patients had moderately but significantly shorter TCRB CDR3s in all four CD4+ subsets. Because the template was cDNA, high-expressing cells might be over-represented.

Every isolated RNA sample was fully reverse transcribed, so sequencing captured expressed TCRB transcripts. The average output of naive, central memory and regulatory T cell samples was about 3.57 million reads. TCRdb's table, derived via immunoSEQ multiplex PCR, lists solely in-frame clones and lacks some. Of 200,000 to 300,000 clones listed, roughly 22% were seen once; the top ten hold around 0.03%. Details on this clone: Its target is not known.

Deletions cut 5 bases from V and 2 bases from J, with 12 bases between. The CDR3 is 14 residues long. Germline CDR1 reads LNHNV; CDR2 reads YYDKDF (reference sequence). Per donor, one heparinised blood draw averaged roughly 120 mL. The clonotype was recovered from a woman aged 40 to 50 with type 1 diabetes. Sequencing was performed on naive CD4+ T cells from blood. The chain recombines TRBV15 with TRBJ2-5; D is perhaps TRBD1 (6 bases). The CDR3 DNA is TGTGCCACCAGCCTCGACAGGCCTCAAGAGACCCAGTACTTC. Encoded protein: CATSLDRPQETQYF. Full variable domain (missing parts from reference TRBV15 and TRBJ2-5): DAMVIQNPRYQVTQFGKPVTLSCSQTLNHNVMYWYQQKSSQAPKLLFHYYDKDFNNEADTPDNFQSRRPNTSFCFLDIRSPGLGDTAMYLCATSLDRPQETQYFGPGTRLLVL.